This T cell receptor beta chain emerged from a study of T-cell reconstitution after alpha-beta-depleted transplantation in children. The CDR3 loop spans 15 amino acids. Looked up from germline, CDR1 is MGHDK and CDR2 is SYGVNS. V gave up 4 bases and J gave up 9 bases; unmatched junction bases: 8. This clonotype has at least ten counts. Unique molecular identifiers were used in preparing the TCRbeta library. TCRdb reprocessed the PCR reads with MiXCR, giving one entry per CDR3 protein. The sample includes around 270,000 distinct CDR3 sequences, 9.5% to 13% of them seen just once. The specimen was PBMCs, collected before TCRalphabeta/CD19-depleted stem cell transplant. The chain joins TRBV25-1 to TRBJ1-5; 11 bases map to TRBD1. The TCR originated in a boy younger than two with acute myeloid leukemia, due to receive a stem cell transplant. The CDR3 is CASSGGPGQGGPQHF. CDR3 in DNA: TGTGCCAGCAGTGGGGGCCCGGGACAGGGGGGGCCCCAGCATTTT.